This T cell receptor (beta chain) was retrieved from a study of T cell responses to AZD1222 COVID-19 vaccine. This table comes from immunoSEQ multiplex PCR, and its TCRdb copy is limited to in-frame clones, with some not included. The table lists 130,000 to 150,000 clones, 85% to 95% of them singletons. In regard to this clone: Its antigen is not known.

Broader study findings: Repertoires were sampled only after the peak T cell response. A reported finding is that nearly half of spike-specific TCRs target unmutated variant regions.

The CDR3 is 15 residues long. Trimming shortened V by 7 bases and J by 9 bases, and 19 bases separated the two germline ends. Germline assignment: CDR1 MDHEN and CDR2 SYDVKM. This sequence originates from an adult in good health. This specimen consisted of peripheral blood, obtained on day 0 of MenACWY control vaccination. This rearrangement joins TRBV28 to TRBJ1-6; D is perhaps TRBD1 (6 bases). The CDR3 protein is CASNPDRSDGSPLHF. The CDR3 DNA reads as TGTGCCAGCAACCCTGACAGGTCTGACGGTTCACCCCTCCACTTT.